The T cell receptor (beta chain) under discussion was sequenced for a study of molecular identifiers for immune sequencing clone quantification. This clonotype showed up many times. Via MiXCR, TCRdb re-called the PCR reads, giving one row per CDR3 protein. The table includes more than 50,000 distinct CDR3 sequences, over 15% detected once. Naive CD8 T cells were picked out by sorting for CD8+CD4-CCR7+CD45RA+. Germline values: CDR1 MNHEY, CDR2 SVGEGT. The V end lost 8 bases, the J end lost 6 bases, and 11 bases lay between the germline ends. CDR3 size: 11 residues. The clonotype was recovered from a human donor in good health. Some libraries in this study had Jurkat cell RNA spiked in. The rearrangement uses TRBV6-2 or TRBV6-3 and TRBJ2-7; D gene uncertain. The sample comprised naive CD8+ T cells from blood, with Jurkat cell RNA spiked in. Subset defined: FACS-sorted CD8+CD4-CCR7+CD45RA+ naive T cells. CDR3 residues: CASALPSEQYF. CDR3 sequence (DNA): TGTGCCAGCGCCCTTCCTTCCGAGCAGTACTTC.